This TCR beta chain was observed in a study of T cells in Graves' hyperthyroidism and ophthalmopathy. Study findings and constraints: Peripheral blood also featured most of the thyroid clonotypes expanded above 0.001. The model forecast ophthalmopathy, anticipating it by a median approximately 6.2 months before onset.

This clonotype appeared many times. Its antigen is currently unknown. Germline V gene sequence: CDR1 MDHEN, CDR2 SYDVKM. V gave up 3 bases and J gave up 7 bases; unmatched junction bases: 6. The CDR3 length is 14 residues. Amplified TCR beta CDR3 regions derived from RNA transcripts. A first-round RT-PCR of the TCR CDR3 used the HTBI primer set. MiXCR, run by TCRdb on the multiplex PCR reads, gives a single entry per CDR3 protein. The sample has approximately 700,000 distinct CDR3 sequences; over 15% are singletons. The TCR sequence derives from a man aged 18 to 29 with Graves' hyperthyroidism. The rearrangement links TRBV28 to TRBJ2-3, with 8 bases fitting TRBD1. The sequencing input was blood. In DNA form, the CDR3 reads TGTGCCAGCAGTTTGGCAGGGGGCGGAAATACGCAGTATTTT. The encoded protein is CASSLAGGGNTQYF.